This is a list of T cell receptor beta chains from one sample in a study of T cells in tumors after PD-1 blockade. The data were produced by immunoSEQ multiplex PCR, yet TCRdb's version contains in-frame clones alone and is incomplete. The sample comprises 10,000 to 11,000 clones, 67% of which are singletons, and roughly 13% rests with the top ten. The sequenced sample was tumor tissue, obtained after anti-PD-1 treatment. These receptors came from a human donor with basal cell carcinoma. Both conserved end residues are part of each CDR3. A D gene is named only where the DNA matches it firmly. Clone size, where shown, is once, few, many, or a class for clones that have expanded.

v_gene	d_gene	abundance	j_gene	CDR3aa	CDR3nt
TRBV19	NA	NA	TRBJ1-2	CASSGPGQWEGYTF	TGTGCCAGTAGTGGCCCAGGGCAGTGGGAGGGCTACACCTTC
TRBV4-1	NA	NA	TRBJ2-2	CASSPIDSRGTGELFF	TGCGCCAGCAGCCCTATAGACTCAAGGGGCACCGGGGAGCTGTTTTTT
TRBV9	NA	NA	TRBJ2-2	CASSSRLNTGELFF	TGTGCCAGCAGCTCCCGACTCAACACCGGGGAGCTGTTTTTT
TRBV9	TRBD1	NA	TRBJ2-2	CASSARQGNTGELFF	TGTGCCAGCAGCGCCAGACAGGGAAACACCGGGGAGCTGTTTTTT
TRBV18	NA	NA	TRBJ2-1	CASSPLPRKSPGEQFF	TGTGCCAGCTCACCTTTACCCCGGAAATCCCCGGGGGAGCAGTTCTTC
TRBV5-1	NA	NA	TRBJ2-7	CASSLRRGDEQYF	TGCGCCAGCAGCTTAAGGAGGGGAGACGAGCAGTACTTC
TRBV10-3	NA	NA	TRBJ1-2	CAISESSYGYTF	TGTGCCATCAGTGAGTCAAGCTATGGCTACACCTTC
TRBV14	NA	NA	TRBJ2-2	CASSQAPKVAGIFTGELFF	TGTGCCAGCAGCCAAGCCCCCAAGGTTGCGGGGATTTTCACCGGGGAGCTGTTTTTT
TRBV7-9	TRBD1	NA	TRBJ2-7	CASSLGTGNPYEQYF	TGTGCCAGCAGCTTAGGGACAGGGAACCCCTACGAGCAGTACTTC
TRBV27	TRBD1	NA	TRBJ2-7	CASSFRGLHAYEQYF	TGTGCCAGCAGTTTCAGGGGGCTCCACGCCTACGAGCAGTACTTC
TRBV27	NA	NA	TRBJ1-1	CASSSPFTGSGTEAFF	TGTGCCAGCAGTTCTCCTTTTACAGGGTCGGGCACTGAAGCTTTCTTT
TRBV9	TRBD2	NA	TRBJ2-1	CASSVDVGGYNEQFF	TGTGCCAGCAGCGTAGACGTGGGGGGGTACAATGAGCAGTTCTTC
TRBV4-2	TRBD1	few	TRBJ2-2	CASSQRDRLTGELFF	TGTGCCAGCAGCCAGAGGGACAGGCTCACCGGGGAGCTGTTTTTT
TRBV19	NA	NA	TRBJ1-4	CASRARGDHEKLFF	TGTGCCAGTAGAGCGCGTGGGGATCACGAAAAACTGTTTTTT
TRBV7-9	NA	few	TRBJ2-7	CASSRGTADEQYF	TGTGCCAGCAGCCGCGGGACAGCAGACGAGCAGTACTTC
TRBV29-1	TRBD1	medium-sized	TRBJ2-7	CSVLLTGQLTYEQYF	TGCAGCGTTCTATTGACAGGGCAGCTCACCTACGAGCAGTACTTC
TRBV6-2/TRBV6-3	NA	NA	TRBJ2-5	CASSDRTDTYQETQYF	TGTGCCAGCAGCGACCGGACAGACACGTACCAAGAGACCCAGTACTTC
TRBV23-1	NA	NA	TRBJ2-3	CASSSSGGHTQYF	TGCGCCAGCTCTAGCTCCGGGGGGCATACGCAGTATTTT
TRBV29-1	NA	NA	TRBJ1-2	CSARGPVGITF	TGCAGCGCCAGAGGCCCTGTTGGTATCACCTTC
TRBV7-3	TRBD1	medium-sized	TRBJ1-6	CASSRDRGGTLHF	TGTGCCAGCAGCCGGGACAGGGGAGGGACCCTCCACTTT
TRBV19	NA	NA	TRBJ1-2	CASSQRGDYGYTF	TGTGCCAGTAGTCAGAGGGGGGACTATGGCTACACCTTC
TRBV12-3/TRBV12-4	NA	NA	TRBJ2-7	CASSRDSYEQYF	TGTGCCAGCAGCAGAGACAGCTACGAGCAGTACTTC
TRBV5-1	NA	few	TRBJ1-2	CASSLSGTGPSIYGYTF	TGCGCCAGCAGCTTATCCGGGACTGGGCCATCAATCTATGGCTACACCTTC
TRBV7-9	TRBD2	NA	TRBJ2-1	CASSLILAGGLNEQFF	TGTGCCAGCAGCTTAATCCTAGCGGGAGGGTTAAATGAGCAGTTCTTC
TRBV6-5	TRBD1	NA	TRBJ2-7	CASMGQNYEQYF	TGTGCCAGCATGGGACAGAACTACGAGCAGTACTTC
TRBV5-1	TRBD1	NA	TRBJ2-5	CASSPGQGAGETQYF	TGCGCCAGCAGCCCCGGACAGGGGGCGGGAGAGACCCAGTACTTC
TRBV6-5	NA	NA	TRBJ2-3	CASQGGVSTDTQYF	TGTGCCAGCCAGGGGGGGGTCAGCACAGATACGCAGTATTTT
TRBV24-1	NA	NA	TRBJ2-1	CATSEGGGPPDNEQFF	TGTGCCACCAGTGAAGGGGGAGGCCCTCCAGACAATGAGCAGTTCTTC
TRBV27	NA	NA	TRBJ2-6	CATAFWSGANVLTF	TGTGCCACCGCCTTTTGGAGTGGGGCCAACGTCCTGACTTTC
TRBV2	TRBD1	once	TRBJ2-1	CASRSPGTGENEQFF	TGTGCCAGCAGATCCCCCGGGACAGGGGAAAATGAGCAGTTCTTC
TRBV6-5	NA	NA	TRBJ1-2	CASRREQGSAGGYTF	TGTGCCAGCAGACGAGAGCAGGGCTCGGCGGGTGGCTACACCTTC
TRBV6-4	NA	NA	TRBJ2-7	CARWDGGQSYEQYF	TGTGCCAGATGGGACGGGGGGCAGTCCTACGAGCAGTACTTC
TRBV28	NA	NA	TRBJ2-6	CASNPPGAEAGANVLTF	TGTGCCAGCAACCCACCAGGGGCGGAGGCTGGGGCCAACGTCCTGACTTTC
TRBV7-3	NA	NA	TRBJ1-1	CASSLLGVNTEAFF	TGTGCCAGCAGCTTATTGGGCGTGAACACTGAAGCTTTCTTT
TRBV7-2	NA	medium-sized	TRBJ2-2	CASSLKNPAFGAGELFF	TGTGCCAGCAGCTTAAAAAACCCGGCCTTTGGCGCCGGGGAGCTGTTTTTT
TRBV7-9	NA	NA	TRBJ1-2	CASSLAGRGWDGYTF	TGTGCCAGCAGCTTAGCGGGCAGGGGATGGGATGGCTACACCTTC
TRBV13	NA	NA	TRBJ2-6	CASSFSGANVLTF	TGTGCCAGCAGCTTTTCTGGGGCCAACGTCCTGACTTTC
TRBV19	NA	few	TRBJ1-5	CASSMSRGRLSNQPQHF	TGTGCCAGTAGTATGAGTCGAGGGCGACTAAGCAATCAGCCCCAGCATTTT
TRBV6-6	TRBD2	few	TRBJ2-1	CATLRAGLYNEQFF	TGTGCCACCTTGAGAGCGGGGCTTTACAATGAGCAGTTCTTC
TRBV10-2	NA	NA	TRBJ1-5	CASSEKASANQPQHF	TGCGCCAGCAGTGAAAAGGCTTCTGCTAATCAGCCCCAGCATTTT
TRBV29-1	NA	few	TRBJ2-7	CSVDSQTTNAGYEQYF	TGCAGCGTAGATTCGCAGACGACCAACGCGGGTTACGAGCAGTACTTC
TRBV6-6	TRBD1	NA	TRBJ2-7	CASGIRDRVSYEQYF	TGTGCCAGCGGAATCCGGGACAGGGTCTCCTACGAGCAGTACTTC
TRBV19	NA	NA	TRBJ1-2	CASTKGTFYGYTF	TGTGCCAGTACCAAGGGGACGTTCTATGGCTACACCTTC
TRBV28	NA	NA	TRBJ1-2	CASSFNSGQGLYTF	TGTGCCAGCAGTTTTAATTCCGGTCAGGGATTATACACCTTC
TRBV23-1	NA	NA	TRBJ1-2	CASRLTADGLYGYTF	TGCGCCAGCAGACTAACTGCGGACGGCCTCTATGGCTACACCTTC
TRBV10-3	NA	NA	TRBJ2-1	CAISERGYNEQFF	TGTGCCATCAGCGAGAGGGGGTACAATGAGCAGTTCTTC
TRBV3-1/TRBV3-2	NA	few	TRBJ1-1	CASSQVGLTEAFF	TGTGCCAGCAGCCAAGTTGGACTCACTGAAGCTTTCTTT
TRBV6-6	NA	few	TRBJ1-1	CASSYPLHKNTEAFF	TGTGCCAGCAGTTACCCCTTACATAAGAACACTGAAGCTTTCTTT
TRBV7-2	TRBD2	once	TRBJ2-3	CASSLVGGGNTDTQYF	TGTGCCAGCAGCTTAGTCGGCGGGGGAAACACAGATACGCAGTATTTT
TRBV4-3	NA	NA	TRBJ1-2	CASSQNTWDYGYTF	TGCGCCAGCAGCCAAAATACCTGGGATTATGGCTACACCTTC
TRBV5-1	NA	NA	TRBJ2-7	CASSLALGGEQYF	TGCGCCAGCAGCTTGGCGTTAGGCGGCGAGCAGTACTTC
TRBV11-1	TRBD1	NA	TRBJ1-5	CASSHDRDQPQHF	TGTGCCAGCAGCCATGACAGGGACCAGCCCCAGCATTTT
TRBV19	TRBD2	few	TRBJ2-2	CASTLAGGELFF	TGTGCCAGTACCCTAGCGGGCGGGGAGCTGTTTTTT
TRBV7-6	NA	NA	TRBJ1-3	CASTGGSSGNTIYF	TGTGCCAGCACCGGGGGGAGCTCTGGAAACACCATATATTTT
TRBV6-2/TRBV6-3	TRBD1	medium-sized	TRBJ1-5	CASSYGTGRGQPQHF	TGTGCCAGCAGTTATGGGACAGGGAGGGGTCAGCCCCAGCATTTT
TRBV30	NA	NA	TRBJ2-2	CAWTSIPGELFF	TGTGCCTGGACTTCTATACCCGGGGAGCTGTTTTTT